This paragraph covers one T cell receptor (beta chain) sequence. Antigen specificity is unknown. This CDR3 has 14 amino acids. V shed 3 bases, J shed 2 bases, and the junction held 4 bases outside the gene matches. Germline CDR1 and CDR2: GTSNPN and SVGIG (reference sequence). These data are taken from a study of cytomegalovirus exposure and HLA in healthy donors. Study-wide points: A missense DCLRE1C variant was associated with V- and J-gene trimming of TCR beta chains in a later analysis, and an independent cohort replicated the association.

In the PCR, 60 Vbeta and 13 Jbeta primers were used. The method was immunoSEQ multiplex PCR; TCRdb's version includes in-frame clones alone and lacks a portion of them. Found here are some 180,000 clones, about 80% of them singletons; the top ten hold roughly 1.5%. This sequence joins TRBV30 and TRBJ2-1; 7 nucleotides align to TRBD2. The source of this sequence is a man younger than 35 in good health and CMV-seronegative. Source material: PBMCs. CDR3 bases: TGTGCCTGGAGAAGCGGGACCCCCTACAATGAGCAGTTCTTC. Protein: CAWRSGTPYNEQFF.